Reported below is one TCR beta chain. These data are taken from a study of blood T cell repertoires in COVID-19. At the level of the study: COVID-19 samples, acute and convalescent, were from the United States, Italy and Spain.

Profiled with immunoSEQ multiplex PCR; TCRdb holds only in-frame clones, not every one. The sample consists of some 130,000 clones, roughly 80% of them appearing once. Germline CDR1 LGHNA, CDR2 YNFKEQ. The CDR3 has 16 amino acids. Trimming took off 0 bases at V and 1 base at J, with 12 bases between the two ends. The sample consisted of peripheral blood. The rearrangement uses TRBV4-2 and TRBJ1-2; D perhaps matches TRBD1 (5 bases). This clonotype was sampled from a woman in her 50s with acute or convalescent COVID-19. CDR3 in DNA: TGTGCCAGCAGCCAAGAAGGGGTTTCTGATAACTATGGCTACACCTTC. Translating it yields CASSQEGVSDNYGYTF.